The 5 T cell receptor beta chains in this list originate from one sample, sequenced in a study of blood T cell repertoires in COVID-19. Only in-frame clones appear in the TCRdb table, and some are missing; sequencing was by immunoSEQ multiplex PCR. The data hold 300,000 to 450,000 clones, with 85% observed a single time. Input material: peripheral blood. The receptors were gathered from a young woman with acute or convalescent COVID-19.

This chain uses TRBV7-3 with TRBJ2-5; 7 nucleotides align to TRBD2. Germline CDR1 and CDR2: SGHTA and FQGTGA. J gave up 1 base and V 2 bases, and 10 bases lay outside the gene matches. The CDR3 extends over 17 amino acids. The CDR3 sequence: CASSLLGAGAFQETQYF. In nucleotides, the CDR3 is TGTGCCAGCAGCTTATTAGGGGCGGGAGCGTTCCAAGAGACCCAGTACTTC.

Only one count was recorded for this clone. The chain has TRBV4-1 and TRBJ1-3; D is ambiguous. The germline gives CDR1 MGHRA, CDR2 YSYEKL. V shed 1 base and J shed 2 bases, with 9 bases lying between them. The CDR3 sequence is 15 residues long. CDR3 in amino acids: CASSQVQNAGNTIYF. The CDR3 DNA reads TGCGCCAGCAGCCAAGTACAGAATGCTGGAAACACCATATATTTT.

The table lists this clone with a few counts. The V and J genes are TRBV1 and TRBJ2-7; the table's D call, TRBD2, was not checked against the DNA. TRBV1 is a known pseudogene. The CDR3 has 12 residues. CDR3 sequence (DNA): TGCACCAGCAGCCAAACGAGTCACGAGCAGTACTTC. Its protein product is CTSSQTSHEQYF.

V usage is TRBV27 and J usage is TRBJ2-7, with D perhaps matching TRBD1 (6 bases). The CDR3 has 15 residues. Germline lookup yields CDR1 MNHEY and CDR2 SMNVEV (reference sequence). The germline V and J ends were trimmed by 2 bases and 4 bases, with 15 bases remaining between them. CDR3 amino acids: CASSLHRDIPYEQYF. The CDR3 nucleotides are TGTGCCAGCAGTTTACACCGGGACATCCCGTACGAGCAGTACTTC.

The rearrangement uses TRBV7-3 and TRBJ1-6; maybe TRBD1 (6 bases). V was pared by 5 bases and J by 8 bases, with 16 bases between. Germline values: CDR1 SGHTA, CDR2 FQGTGA. There are 15 residues in the CDR3. The CDR3 sequence is CASSPTGPGDSPLHF. The CDR3 coding sequence is TGTGCCAGCAGCCCTACAGGGCCAGGGGATTCACCCCTCCACTTT.